This T cell receptor (beta chain) is from a study of cytomegalovirus exposure and HLA in healthy donors. This clone was seen once. PCR involved 60 Vbeta and 13 Jbeta primers. TCRdb's table, derived via immunoSEQ multiplex PCR, lists solely in-frame clones and lacks some. This sample has around 80,000 clones, with 60% to 85% found just once. With 5 bases clipped from V and 8 bases from J, the junction kept 11 bases outside the gene matches. This CDR3 is built from 13 residues. Germline lookup yields CDR1 SQVTM and CDR2 ANQGSEA. The sequenced sample was PBMCs. V is TRBV29-1 and J is TRBJ1-2, with TRBD1 matching over 7 bases. This receptor was identified in a man aged 18 to 29 in good health and CMV-seropositive. The CDR3 sequence is CSVSLGGARGYTF. The CDR3 nucleotides read TGCAGCGTTTCACTAGGGGGCGCGAGGGGCTACACCTTC.